Sequencing of this TCR beta chain was carried out in a study of cytomegalovirus exposure and HLA in healthy donors listed by TCRdb under 2017. A note on the overall study: In an earlier analysis of roughly 590 of the donors, 250 to 350 Gb of sequence data and just under 120 million unique TCR beta sequences from 180 million or so T cells were reported. Of the approximately 400 genotyped donors, approximately 80% fell in the genetic ancestry cluster associated with self-reported Caucasian donors. Both class I and class II loci were covered by HLA typing, at four-digit resolution. An earlier analysis of around 580 of the donors used high-throughput TCR beta sequencing to judge whether each TCR beta V gene segment behaved as functional or pseudogenic. All discovery cohort repertoires had been generated using a single sequencing platform. Rather than using new phenotypic data, the later analysis identified candidate immune exposures from TCR beta sequences and from how often those sequences occurred across donors. To predict cytomegalovirus infection status, the study combined high-throughput TCR immunosequencing, statistical association of individual TCRs with disease status, and machine learning. On average, roughly 200,000 unique TCR beta nucleotide sequences were sequenced per donor among about 400 genotyped donors of the cohort, with roughly 20% of those sequences being non-productive. A handful of DR-DQ haplotypes were handled as single units for association and clustering because linkage in the cohort was strong. Donor age, sex, ethnicity and CMV serostatus were compiled together with the repertoire data. The number of typed donors differed by locus: about 629-630 for A, B, C, DRB1 and DQB1; 522 for DQA1; approximately 600 for DPA1; and some 450 for DPB1. A later genetic analysis used genome-wide SNP genotypes for about 65% of the roughly 700 donors, treating that subset as a discovery cohort. The study was designed to test whether signatures of past pathogen exposure could be identified by cataloging public T cell receptors. Along with the roughly 710-subject first cohort, a separate validation cohort of more than 90 different subjects was used. Around 330 gigabases of sequencing data and approximately 91 million unique TCR sequences made up an early release that covered approximately 700 HLA-typed donors. A later analysis re-analyzed previously published TCR beta repertoires from 666 donors and added high-resolution HLA genotyping to study TCR occurrence patterns. The study profiled the T cell repertoires of hundreds of subjects by immunosequencing and related them to cytomegalovirus serostatus. What the authors observed across the whole study: A later analysis found that most CMV-associated TCR beta chains appeared HLA-restricted, with HLA associations seemingly driven largely by CMV exposure. Correlated functional status among segregating V segments might reflect linkage disequilibrium, but an unknown experimental factor could not be ruled out. Approximately 18 rarely observed V segments, including chromosome 9 orphons, were excluded from the earlier analysis of approximately 500 of the donors because counts were too low. In a later analysis, the rate of TCR association differed among HLA loci, with DRB1 alleles having the most associated TCRs and HLA-C alleles having the fewest. A further reported finding was that TCR beta sequences accurately predicted the HLA-A and HLA-B alleles for most subjects in the first cohort. Roughly uniform sequencing depth across donors was assumed in presence/absence analyses, although this assumption may not hold. Most TCR sequences were observed very rarely across donors, whereas some public TCRs were present in many individuals. A cluster of highly shared sequence variants was judged likely to be a technical artifact of the sequencing pipeline. Compared with equally common non-associated chains, HLA-associated TCR beta chains in a later analysis were more clonally expanded and had lower generation probabilities. It was suggested by the authors that the approach could potentially be generalized to other disease states and immunological phenotypes. In the study, 150 to 200 TCR beta chains were listed as associated with cytomegalovirus. The 87-base-pair reads could not distinguish some IMGT-functional V segments, including TRBV6-2 and TRBV6-3, so those segments were excluded. HLA typing was unavailable for some donors at each locus, so association tests used only the typed subset. According to a later analysis, parvovirus B19, influenza, CMV and Epstein-Barr virus appeared linked to several top co-occurrence clusters. When HLA alleles, especially DR and DQ, strongly co-occurred, TCR associations were difficult to assign to individual alleles. In an earlier analysis of some 540 of the donors, most TCR beta V segments appeared in productive rearrangements about 87% or about 30% of the time, broadly matching IMGT annotations. In this cohort, only TCR beta chains were sequenced, and detectable features were limited by the absence of alpha or paired-chain data. Cytomegalovirus status was reported to be diagnosed by the classifier with high specificity and sensitivity in both the original and validation cohorts. A later genetic analysis reported fewer N-insertions in productive TCRs among donors in an Asian-associated ancestry cluster than the roughly 700-donor mean. CMV serostatus was the only immune exposure information available for the cohort. In a later analysis, about 16,000 TCR beta sequences were associated with specific HLA alleles at a false discovery rate of 0.05. V-gene and J-gene trimming of TCR beta chains was associated with a missense DCLRE1C variant in a later genetic analysis, and the association was replicated in an independent cohort. In vitro tests confirmed that a few of the cytomegalovirus-associated TCR beta chains recognize cytomegalovirus antigens.

The library was generated by the immunoSEQ multiplex PCR assay. A mixture of 60 forward primers for TCR Vbeta segments and 13 reverse primers for TCR Jbeta segments was used in the multiplex PCR. The CDR3 region of rearranged TCR beta genes was amplified from genomic DNA by a multiplex PCR assay. On the Illumina HiSeq System, the amplified TCR beta libraries were sequenced as 87-base-pair reads. Concerning the study's data processing: In a later analysis, tens of millions of unique TCR beta chains were counted across the roughly 610 repertoires, and roughly 11 million of these chains were shared by at least two donors. A nearest-neighbor algorithm error-corrected the raw reads and collapsed the reads into unique sequences, merging closely related sequences to remove PCR and sequencing errors. V, D and J gene segments were assigned by aligning CDR3 sequences to IMGT reference sequences. Each retained sequence needed at least a six-nucleotide match to both a V gene segment and a J gene segment. Rearrangements were classified as productive when the CDR3 lacked stop codons and remained in frame with V and J, and all other rearrangements were classified as non-productive. CDR3 was defined by IMGT convention, running from the second conserved V-encoded cysteine to the conserved J-encoded phenylalanine. Sequences without an unambiguous match to a single V gene segment were excluded from the earlier analysis of over 500 of the donors. An earlier analysis of 550 to 650 of the donors classified V segments as functional when productive rearrangements were above 56.7% and as segregating when the standard deviation between donors was above 5%. A statistical classification framework was built for diagnosing cytomegalovirus status from the catalog of TCR beta chain sequences. In a later analysis, TCR nucleotide sequences were compared against IMGT/GENE-DB human TR gene sequences so that V and J genes could be assigned. The TCRdist pipeline was used in a later analysis to assign CDR3 sequences and most-parsimonious VDJ recombination scenarios. In a later analysis, every TCR beta chain was defined by the combination of its CDR3 amino acid sequence and its V-gene family, and reads without a unique V-gene family were dropped. A later analysis removed several hundred highly shared, low-generation-probability nucleotide sequences to deal with suspected cross-contamination and a sequencing artifact. A later analysis calculated a clonal expansion index for each public chain from normalized within-repertoire ranks of inferred template counts. A later analysis computed generation probabilities with a VDJ recombination model fitted to out-of-frame rearrangements, and checked the results against IGoR. Hypergeometric tests were used in a later analysis to score TCR-TCR, TCR-HLA and TCR-CMV co-occurrence, with a repertoire-size bias correction applied to the TCR pairs. A later analysis estimated false discovery rates by permuting HLA or CMV assignments 20 times. In a later analysis, co-occurring TCRs were grouped using DBSCAN, and TCRdist sequence similarity was added for clustering within HLA-allele-positive subsets. Co-occurrence clustering excluded repertoires with fewer than 30,000 or more than 120,000 public chains, plus five with anomalous nucleotide sharing. What TCRdb holds here is the immuneACCESS table cut down to in-frame rearrangements. Part of the clones is not present; checked against another copy, under half of the missing clones reflect an unresolved V gene, and the others are unexplained. From that table come the V and J calls and clone size; the DNA was used to work out D and trimming. The sample table shows about 190,000 clones, and roughly four fifths are seen once. The ten top clones hold roughly 3.1% of the sample.

Clipping removes 4 bases from V and 4 bases from J, with 3 as the unmatched junction base count. Counted from cysteine to phenylalanine, this CDR3 has 14 amino acids. Just CDR3 DNA is preserved here, 42 bases in frame from base 1. From the germline V gene (reference sequence), CDR1 is LNHDA and CDR2 is SQIVND. The cohort was made up of approximately 670 healthy bone marrow donors. All cohort members were sampled while nominally healthy, although unrecorded immune exposures were likely present. The donor tested CMV seropositive and was one of the 289 seropositive cohort members. Every donor gave a peripheral blood sample, and the peripheral blood mononuclear cells from that sample were used for TCR beta sequencing. The Qiagen DNeasy Blood Extraction Kit was used to extract genomic DNA from the blood cell samples. In the case of this clone: What this receptor recognizes is not known. Within one base of it there is no much larger clone, and no base qualities were kept.

The sequencing sample was made of PBMCs. This clonotype was sampled from a man aged 35-49 years in good health and CMV-seropositive. The chain employs TRBV19 and TRBJ2-7; 11 bases in the middle match TRBD1. The DNA sequence is TGTGCCAGTAGTACCGGGACAGGGGGTTACGAGCAGTACTTC. Its translation is CASSTGTGGYEQYF.